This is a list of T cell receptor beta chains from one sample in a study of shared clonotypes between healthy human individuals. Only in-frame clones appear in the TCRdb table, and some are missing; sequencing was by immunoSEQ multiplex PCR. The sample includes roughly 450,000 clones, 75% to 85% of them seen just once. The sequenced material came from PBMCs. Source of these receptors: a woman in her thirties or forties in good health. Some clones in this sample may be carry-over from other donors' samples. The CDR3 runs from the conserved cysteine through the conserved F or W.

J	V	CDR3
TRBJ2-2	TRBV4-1	CASSPRGGAGELFF
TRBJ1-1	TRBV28	CASSPGHKTEAFF
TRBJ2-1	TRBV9	CASSGLETYSGTSGEQFF
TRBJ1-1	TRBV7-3	CASSEQGFNTEAFF
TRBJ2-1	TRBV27	CASSLAGLGEQFF
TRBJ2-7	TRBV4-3	CASSHGPGTSLYEQYF
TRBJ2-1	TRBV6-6	CASTRQPNYNEQFF
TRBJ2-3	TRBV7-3	CASSKGGTTDTQYF
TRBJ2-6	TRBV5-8	CASSLHQGSGANVLTF
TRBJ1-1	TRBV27	CASSSLTGLNTEAFF
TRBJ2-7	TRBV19	CASSDPGHRGRDEQYF
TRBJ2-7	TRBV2	CASRGWSYEQYF
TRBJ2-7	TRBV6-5	CASSRERERSYEQYF
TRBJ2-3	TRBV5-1	CASSHSGLAGGTDTQYF
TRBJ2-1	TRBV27	CASSLGRPYNEQFF
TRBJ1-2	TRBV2	CASSEQGGGNGYTF
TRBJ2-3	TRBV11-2	CASSLGTGDTDTQYF
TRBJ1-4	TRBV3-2	CASSQKLFF
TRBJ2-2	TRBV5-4	CASSLAQTNTGELFF
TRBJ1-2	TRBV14	CASSPPIGRGYTF
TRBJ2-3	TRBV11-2	CASSPSGLATDTQYF
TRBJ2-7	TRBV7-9	CASSPKGTSGSKYEQYF
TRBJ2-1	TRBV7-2	CASSSGTSTVHEQFF
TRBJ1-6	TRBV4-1	CASSQVDRYNSPLHF
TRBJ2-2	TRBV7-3	CASSSTPPGDTGELFF
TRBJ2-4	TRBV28	CASSTRQSGGQAKNIQYF
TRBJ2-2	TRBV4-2	CASSQDLLVAGELFF
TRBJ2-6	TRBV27	CASSLSLSGANVLTF
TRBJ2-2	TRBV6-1	CASSAPRQAVNTGELFF
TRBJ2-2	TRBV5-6	CASSLIRNTGELFF
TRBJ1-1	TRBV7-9	CASSINRCEAFF
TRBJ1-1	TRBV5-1	CASSPADSLIPFF
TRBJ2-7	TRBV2	CASSRQGSSYEQYF
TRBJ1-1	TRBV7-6	CASSVTTGGRTEAFF
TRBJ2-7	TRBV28	CASSSPGTGRNEQYF
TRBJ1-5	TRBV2	CASSGGLPGNQPQHF
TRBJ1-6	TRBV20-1	CSARQGSPLHF
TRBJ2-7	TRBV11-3	CASSYIGDEQYF
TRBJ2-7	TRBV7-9	CASSEDGKAYEQYF
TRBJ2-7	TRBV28	CASTSGTFSYEQYF
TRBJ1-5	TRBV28	CASKGGNQPQHF
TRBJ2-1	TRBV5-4	CASSSPGTGTNEQFF
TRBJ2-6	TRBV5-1	CASSRGGLRVDGANVLTF
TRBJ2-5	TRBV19	CASSIAVGETQYF
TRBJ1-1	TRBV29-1	CSVEGRVAEAFF
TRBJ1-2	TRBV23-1	CASSLQGARGYTF
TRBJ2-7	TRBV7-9	CASSPRVLAGIDEQYF
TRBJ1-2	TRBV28	CASSLRVFDYGYTF
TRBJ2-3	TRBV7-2	CASSFGMSTDTQYF
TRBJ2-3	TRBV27	CASRRPTSLETQYF